This T cell receptor beta chain was sequenced during a study of shared clonotypes between healthy human individuals. Study information: A few men and two women, aged 18 to 49, were donors. General study results and limits: The small donor group covered limited genetic and exposure diversity. Larger richness was generally estimated for naive than memory subsets.

Terminally differentiated effector memory CD45RA+ cells were excluded by CCR7 positive selection of CD45RO-negative cells. Note on this clone: Its antigen is not identified.

Germline trimming cut 4 bases from V and 8 bases from J; bases unmatched to any gene: 6. The CDR3 consists of 14 residues. The V gene's germline CDR1 is MDHEN and CDR2 SYDVKM. Assay execution took place at the deep level. TCRdb's table, derived via immunoSEQ multiplex PCR, lists solely in-frame clones and lacks some. The sample has more than 2 million clones; 80% to 95% are singletons. J is TRBJ1-4 and V is TRBV28; TRBD1 agrees at 8 bases. This sequence was found in a young man in good health. Some clones in this sample may be carry-over from other donors' samples. Sample: naive CD8+ T cells from PBMCs. The CDR3 is CASSSPGTGEKLFF. The CDR3 DNA is TGTGCCAGCAGTTCCCCCGGGACAGGCGAAAAACTGTTTTTT.